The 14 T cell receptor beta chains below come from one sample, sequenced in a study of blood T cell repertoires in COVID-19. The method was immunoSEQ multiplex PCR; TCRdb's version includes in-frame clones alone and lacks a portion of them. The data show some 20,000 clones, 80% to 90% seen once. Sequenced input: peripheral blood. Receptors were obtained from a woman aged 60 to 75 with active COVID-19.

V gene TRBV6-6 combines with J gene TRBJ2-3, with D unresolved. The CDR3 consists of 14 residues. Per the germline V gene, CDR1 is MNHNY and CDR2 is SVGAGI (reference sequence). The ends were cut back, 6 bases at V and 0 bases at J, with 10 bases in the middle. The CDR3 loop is CASSPTTSTDTQYF. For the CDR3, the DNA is TGTGCCAGCAGCCCTACTACGAGCACAGATACGCAGTATTTT.

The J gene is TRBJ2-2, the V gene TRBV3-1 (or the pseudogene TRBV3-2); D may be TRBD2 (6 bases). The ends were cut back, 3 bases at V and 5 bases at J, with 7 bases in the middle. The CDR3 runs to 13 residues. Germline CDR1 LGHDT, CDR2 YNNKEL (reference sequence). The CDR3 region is CASSQEGTGELFF. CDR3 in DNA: TGTGCCAGCAGCCAGGAGGGGACCGGGGAGCTGTTTTTT.

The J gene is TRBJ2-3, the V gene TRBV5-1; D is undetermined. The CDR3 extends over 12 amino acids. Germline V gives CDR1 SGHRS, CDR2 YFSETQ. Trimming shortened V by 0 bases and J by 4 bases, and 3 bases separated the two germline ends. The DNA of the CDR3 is TGCGCCAGCAGCTTGGCCGCAGATACGCAGTATTTT. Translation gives CASSLAADTQYF.

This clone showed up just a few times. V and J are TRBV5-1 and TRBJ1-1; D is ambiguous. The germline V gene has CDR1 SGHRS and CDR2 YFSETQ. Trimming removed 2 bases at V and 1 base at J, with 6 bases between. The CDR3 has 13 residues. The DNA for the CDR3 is TGCGCCAGCAGCTTCCGGGAGAACACTGAAGCTTTCTTT. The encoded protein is CASSFRENTEAFF.

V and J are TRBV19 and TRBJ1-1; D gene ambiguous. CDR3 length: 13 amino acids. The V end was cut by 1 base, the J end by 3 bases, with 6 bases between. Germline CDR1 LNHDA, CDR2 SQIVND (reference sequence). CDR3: CASSIGRHTEAFF. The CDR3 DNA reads TGTGCCAGTAGTATAGGCAGGCACACTGAAGCTTTCTTT.

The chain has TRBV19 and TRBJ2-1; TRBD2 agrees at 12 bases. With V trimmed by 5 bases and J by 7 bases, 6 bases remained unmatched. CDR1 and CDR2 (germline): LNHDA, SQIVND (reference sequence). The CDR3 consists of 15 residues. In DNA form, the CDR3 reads TGTGCCAGTAGTTTCCTAGCGGGGGGGGAGAATGAGCAGTTCTTC. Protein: CASSFLAGGENEQFF. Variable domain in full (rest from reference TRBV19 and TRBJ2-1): DGGITQSPKYLFRKEGQNVTLSCEQNLNHDAMYWYRQDPGQGLRLIYYSQIVNDFQKGDIAEGYSVSREKKESFPLTVTSAQKNPTAFYLCASSFLAGGENEQFFGPGTRLTVL.

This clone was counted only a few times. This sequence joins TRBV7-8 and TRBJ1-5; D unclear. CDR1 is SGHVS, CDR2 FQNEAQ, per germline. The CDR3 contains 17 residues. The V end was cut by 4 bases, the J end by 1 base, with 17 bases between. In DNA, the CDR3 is TGTGCCAGCAGCTCCCTCCCGGGCCCGGGGAGCAATCAGCCCCAGCATTTT. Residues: CASSSLPGPGSNQPQHF.

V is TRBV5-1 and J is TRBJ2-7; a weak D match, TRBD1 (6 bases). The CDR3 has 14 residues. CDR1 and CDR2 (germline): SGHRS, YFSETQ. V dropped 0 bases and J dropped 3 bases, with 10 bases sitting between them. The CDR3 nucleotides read TGCGCCAGCAGCTTGGCCCAGGGGAGCTACGAGCAGTACTTC. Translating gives CASSLAQGSYEQYF.

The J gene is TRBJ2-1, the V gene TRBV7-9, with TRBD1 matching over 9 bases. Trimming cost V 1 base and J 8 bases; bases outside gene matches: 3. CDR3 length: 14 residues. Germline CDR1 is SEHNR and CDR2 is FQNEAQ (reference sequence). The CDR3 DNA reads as TGTGCCAGCAGCTTAGACAGGGGGCTGGATGAGCAGTTCTTC. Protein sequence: CASSLDRGLDEQFF.

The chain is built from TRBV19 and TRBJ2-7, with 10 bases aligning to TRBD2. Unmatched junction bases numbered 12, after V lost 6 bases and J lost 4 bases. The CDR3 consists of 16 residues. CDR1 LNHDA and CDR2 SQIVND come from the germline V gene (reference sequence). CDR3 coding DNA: TGTGCCAGTAGGAAGGTAGCGGGGGGCCGAGTTTACGAGCAGTACTTC. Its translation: CASRKVAGGRVYEQYF.

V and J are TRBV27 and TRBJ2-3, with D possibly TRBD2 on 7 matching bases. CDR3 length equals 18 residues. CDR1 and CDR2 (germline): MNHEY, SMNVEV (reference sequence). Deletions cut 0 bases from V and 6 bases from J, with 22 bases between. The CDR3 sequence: CASSLSSLGAGRGDTQYF. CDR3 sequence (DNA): TGTGCCAGCAGTTTATCCTCTCTGGGGGCGGGGCGGGGGGATACGCAGTATTTT.

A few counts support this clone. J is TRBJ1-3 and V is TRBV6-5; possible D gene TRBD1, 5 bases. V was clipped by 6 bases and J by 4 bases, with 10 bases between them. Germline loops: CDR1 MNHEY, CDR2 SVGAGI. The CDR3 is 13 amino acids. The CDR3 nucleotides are TGTGCCAGCAGGGGGGGGGTCGGAAACACCATATATTTT. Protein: CASRGGVGNTIYF.

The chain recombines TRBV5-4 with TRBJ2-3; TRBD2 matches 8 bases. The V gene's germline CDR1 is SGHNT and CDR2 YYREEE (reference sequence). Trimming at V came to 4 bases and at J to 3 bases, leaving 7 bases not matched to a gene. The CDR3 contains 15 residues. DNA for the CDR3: TGTGCCAGCAGCCGGGGGGGGCCGCTGACAGATACGCAGTATTTT. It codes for CASSRGGPLTDTQYF.

The CDR3 DNA is TGTGCCAGCAGTTGGACAGGGGGATTCACCGGGGAGCTGTTTTTT. This gives the protein CASSWTGGFTGELFF. The chain couples TRBV27 to TRBJ2-2, with 10 bases that match TRBD1. Trimming removed 4 bases from V and 4 bases from J; junction bases left unmatched: 3. CDR3 length equals 15 residues. Germline assignment: CDR1 MNHEY and CDR2 SMNVEV (reference sequence).